A single sample gave rise to the 10 T cell receptor beta chains below, sequenced in a study of T cell repertoires in cytomegalovirus infection. TCRdb passed the reads through MiXCR, listing each CDR3 protein once. This table has roughly 500,000 distinct CDR3 sequences, 15% to 20% appearing once. Sequencing was carried out using CD8+ T cells from PBMCs. The receptors shown here come from a human donor in good health (CMV status not recorded). Some clones in this sample may be carry-over from other donors' samples.

In its sample, this clonotype was seen a few times. In DNA form, the CDR3 reads TGTGCCAGCAGCGCAGGGGTCTATGGCTACACCTTC. Protein product: CASSAGVYGYTF. V is TRBV9 and J is TRBJ1-2; maybe TRBD1 (6 bases). The CDR3 is 12 amino acids. Deletions cut 3 bases from V and 4 bases from J, with 7 bases between. Germline loops: CDR1 SGDLS, CDR2 YYNGEE. The variable domain in full, completed from reference TRBV9 and TRBJ1-2, reads DSGVTQTPKHLITATGQRVTLRCSPRSGDLSVYWYQQSLDQGLQFLIQYYNGEERAKGNILERFSAQQFPDLHSELNLSSLELGDSALYFCASSAGVYGYTFGSGTRLTVV.

The sample holds many counts of this clonotype. The chain has TRBV11-3 and TRBJ1-2; TRBD1 agrees at 9 bases. The germline V gene encodes CDR1 SGHNT and CDR2 YENEEA. This CDR3 is 14 amino acids long. With V trimmed by 4 bases and J by 6 bases, 6 bases remained unmatched. Here the CDR3 reads CASSYRDREDGYTF. The DNA of the CDR3 is TGTGCCAGCAGCTACCGGGACAGGGAGGATGGCTACACCTTC. Complete variable domain (other parts from reference TRBV11-3 and TRBJ1-2): EAGVVQSPRYKIIEKKQPVAFWCNPISGHNTLYWYLQNLGQGPELLIRYENEEAVDDSQLPKDRFSAERLKGVDSTLKIQPAELGDSAVYLCASSYRDREDGYTFGSGTRLTVV.

This chain joins TRBV6-2 or TRBV6-3 and TRBJ2-7; the match to TRBD2 covers 12 bases. In germline, CDR1 is MNHEY, CDR2 SVGEGT. The CDR3 length is 12 residues. Losses at the gene ends were 5 bases for V and 12 bases for J; bases not matched to a gene: 5. The chain's CDR3 is CASSPRLAGVYF. The CDR3 DNA reads as TGTGCCAGCAGTCCAAGACTAGCGGGAGTGTACTTC.

J is TRBJ2-7 and V is TRBV5-1; D might be TRBD1 (6 bases). Trimming pared 2 bases from V and 6 bases from J, leaving 18 bases between. The CDR3 is made up of 15 amino acids. Germline assignment: CDR1 SGHRS and CDR2 YFSETQ. The CDR3 loop is CASSFPGQSVPEQYF. For the CDR3, the DNA is TGCGCCAGCAGCTTCCCGGGACAAAGTGTGCCCGAGCAGTACTTC. Full variable domain (rest looked up from reference TRBV5-1 and TRBJ2-7): KAGVTQTPRYLIKTRGQQVTLSCSPISGHRSVSWYQQTPGQGLQFLFEYFSETQRNKGNFPGRFSGRQFSNSRSEMNVSTLELGDSALYLCASSFPGQSVPEQYFGPGTRLTVT.

This clonotype was seen at least ten times. The DNA for the CDR3 is TGTGCCAGCAGTTTAATGTCCGGGACAGGGAATGAGCAGTTCTTC. This codes for CASSLMSGTGNEQFF. This sequence joins TRBV12-3 or TRBV12-4 and TRBJ2-1, with 9 bases lining up with TRBD1. The trim removed 2 bases at V and 7 bases at J, leaving 6 bases unmatched. The CDR3 runs to 15 residues.

This clonotype was counted ten times or more. V gene TRBV12-3 or TRBV12-4 combines with J gene TRBJ2-3; perhaps D is TRBD1 or TRBD2 (5 bases each). The CDR3 runs to 16 residues. V was clipped by 6 bases and J by 2 bases, with 18 bases between them. The CDR3 region has the DNA TGTGCCAGCAGCCTGACGGGGACGGGAATCACAGATACGCAGTATTTT. Protein product: CASSLTGTGITDTQYF.

This clonotype was picked up a small number of times. V is TRBV6-5 and J is TRBJ2-1; tentatively, D is TRBD1 (5 bases). The CDR3 totals 16 residues. Germline CDR1 and CDR2: MNHEY and SVGAGI. The V and J ends lost 0 bases and 8 bases respectively, with 17 bases between them. This CDR3 is CASSYSMSGIVDEQFF. CDR3 coding DNA: TGTGCCAGCAGTTACTCGATGTCAGGGATAGTGGATGAGCAGTTCTTC.

This clonotype was detected ten times or more. This rearrangement joins TRBV12-3 or TRBV12-4 to TRBJ2-3, with a possible D match to TRBD2 (5 bases). The V end was cut by 5 bases, the J end by 2 bases, with 11 bases between. There are 14 residues in the CDR3. CDR3 protein: CASSDEGSTDTQYF. In DNA, the CDR3 is TGTGCCAGCAGTGATGAGGGTTCCACAGATACGCAGTATTTT.

This clonotype has ten or more counts. The junction does not match germline at one end; this may be a read error. The V gene is TRBV7-9, the J gene TRBJ2-4; the D gene is possibly TRBD2 (6 bases). This CDR3 comprises 13 residues. Germline lookup yields CDR1 SEHNR and CDR2 FQNEAQ (reference sequence). Here the CDR3 reads CASSRPGVPVDSF. DNA for the CDR3: TGTGCCAGCAGCCGGCCGGGAGTACCCGTGGATTCTTTC.

The table lists this clonotype with many counts. This chain links TRBV28 with TRBJ2-1; 9 nucleotides align to TRBD2. Trimming cost V 5 bases and J 8 bases; bases outside gene matches: 7. Germline V CDR1 and CDR2: MDHEN, SYDVKM. There are 14 residues in the CDR3. Here the CDR3 reads CASSASGRRDEQFF. The CDR3 bases are TGTGCCAGCAGTGCCAGCGGGAGGCGGGATGAGCAGTTCTTC.